This TCR beta chain was recovered during a study of identical twins. Points from the study as a whole: The models systematically underestimated how much out-of-frame TCR alpha was shared in monozygotic twins.

MiXCR was run by TCRdb on the 5' RACE reads, yielding one entry per CDR3 protein. The data hold roughly 720,000 distinct CDR3 sequences, with about 18% observed a single time. To note about this clonotype: The antigen remains undetermined.

Donors were all healthy Caucasians. This CDR3 contains 15 residues. Germline loops: CDR1 SEHNR, CDR2 FQNEAQ (reference sequence). The trim removed 5 bases at V and 0 bases at J, leaving 7 bases unmatched. This sample was also put to use in a study of T cells expressing NK-cell markers. This second study says: According to the study, TCR beta repertoires originated from sorted CD3+CD56+NKG2C+, CD3+CD56+NKG2C- and CD3+CD56-NKG2C+ T cells.

The receptor comes from a woman aged 18-29 years in good health. The specimen sequenced was PBMCs. The chain links TRBV7-9 to TRBJ2-7; 7 bases map to TRBD2. The CDR3 sequence: CASSPQSGNSYEQYF. CDR3 DNA sequence: TGTGCCAGCAGCCCACAGAGCGGGAACTCCTACGAGCAGTACTTC.